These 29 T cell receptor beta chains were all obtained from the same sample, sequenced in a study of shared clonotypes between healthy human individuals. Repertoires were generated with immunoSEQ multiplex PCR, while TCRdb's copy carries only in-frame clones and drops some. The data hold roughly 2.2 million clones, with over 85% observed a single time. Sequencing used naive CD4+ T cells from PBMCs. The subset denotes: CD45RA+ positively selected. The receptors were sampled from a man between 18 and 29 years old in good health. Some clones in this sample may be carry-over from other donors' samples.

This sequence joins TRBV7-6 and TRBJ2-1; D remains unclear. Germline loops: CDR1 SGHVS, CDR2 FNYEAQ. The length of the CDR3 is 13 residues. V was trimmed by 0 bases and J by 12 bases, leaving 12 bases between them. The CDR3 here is CASSLATPDGQFF. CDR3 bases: TGTGCCAGCAGCTTAGCTACCCCGGATGGGCAGTTCTTC.

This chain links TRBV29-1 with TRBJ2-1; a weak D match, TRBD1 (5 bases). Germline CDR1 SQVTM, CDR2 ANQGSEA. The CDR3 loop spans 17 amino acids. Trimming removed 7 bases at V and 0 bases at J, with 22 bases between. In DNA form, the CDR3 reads TGCAGCGCAATAGGGGTTGCCGACGGCACCTCCTACAATGAGCAGTTCTTC. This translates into CSAIGVADGTSYNEQFF.

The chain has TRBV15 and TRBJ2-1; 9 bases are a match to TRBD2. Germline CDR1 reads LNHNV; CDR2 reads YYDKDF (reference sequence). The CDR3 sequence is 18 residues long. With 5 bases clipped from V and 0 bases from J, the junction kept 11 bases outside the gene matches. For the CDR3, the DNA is TGTGCCACCAGCTCCGGGACTAGCCTTGCCAGCTCCTACAATGAGCAGTTCTTC. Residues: CATSSGTSLASSYNEQFF.

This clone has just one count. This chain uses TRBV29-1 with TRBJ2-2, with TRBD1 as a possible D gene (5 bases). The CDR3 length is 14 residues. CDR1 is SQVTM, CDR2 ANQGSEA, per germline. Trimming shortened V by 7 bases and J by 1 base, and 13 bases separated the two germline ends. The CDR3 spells CSAKPTENTGELFF. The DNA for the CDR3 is TGCAGCGCCAAGCCGACAGAGAACACCGGGGAGCTGTTTTTT.

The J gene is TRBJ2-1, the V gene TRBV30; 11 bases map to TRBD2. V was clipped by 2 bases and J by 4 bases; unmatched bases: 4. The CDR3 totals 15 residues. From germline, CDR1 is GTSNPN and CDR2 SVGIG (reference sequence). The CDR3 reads CAWSKGLAEYNEQFF. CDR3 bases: TGTGCCTGGAGTAAGGGACTAGCGGAATACAATGAGCAGTTCTTC.

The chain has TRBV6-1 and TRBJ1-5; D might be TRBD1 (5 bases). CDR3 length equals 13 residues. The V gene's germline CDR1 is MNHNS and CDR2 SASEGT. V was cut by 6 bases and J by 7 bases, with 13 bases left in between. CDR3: CASSRERSQPQHF. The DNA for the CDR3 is TGTGCCAGCAGCAGGGAGAGAAGCCAGCCCCAGCATTTT.

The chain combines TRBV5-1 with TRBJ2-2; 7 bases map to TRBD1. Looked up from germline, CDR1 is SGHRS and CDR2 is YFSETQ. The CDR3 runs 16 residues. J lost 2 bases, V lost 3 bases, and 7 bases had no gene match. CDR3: CASSWGQSINTGELFF. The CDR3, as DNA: TGCGCCAGCAGCTGGGGACAGTCTATAAACACCGGGGAGCTGTTTTTT.

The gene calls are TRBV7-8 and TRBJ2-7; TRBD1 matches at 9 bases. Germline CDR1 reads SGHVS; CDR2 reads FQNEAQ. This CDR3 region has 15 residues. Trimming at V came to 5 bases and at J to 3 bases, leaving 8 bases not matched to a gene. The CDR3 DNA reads TGTGCCAGCAGCCCATGGACAGGGGCTTTCTACGAGCAGTACTTC. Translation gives CASSPWTGAFYEQYF.

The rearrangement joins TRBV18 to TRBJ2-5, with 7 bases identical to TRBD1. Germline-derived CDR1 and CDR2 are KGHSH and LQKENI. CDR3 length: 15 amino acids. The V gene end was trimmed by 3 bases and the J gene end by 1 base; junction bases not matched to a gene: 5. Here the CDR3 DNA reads TGTGCCAGCTCACCGGTGAGGGGGCCCCAAGAGACCCAGTACTTC. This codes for CASSPVRGPQETQYF.

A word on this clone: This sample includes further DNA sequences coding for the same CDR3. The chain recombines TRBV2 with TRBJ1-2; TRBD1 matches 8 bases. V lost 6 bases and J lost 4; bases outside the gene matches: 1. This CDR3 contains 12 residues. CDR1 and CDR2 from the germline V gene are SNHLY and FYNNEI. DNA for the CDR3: TGTGCCAGCAGCACAGGGGGCTATGGCTACACCTTC. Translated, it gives CASSTGGYGYTF.

CDR3 in amino acids: CAWRGSGREQYF. The CDR3 DNA is TGTGCCTGGCGGGGCAGCGGAAGGGAGCAGTACTTC. V usage is TRBV30 and J usage is TRBJ2-7; D could derive from TRBD1 or TRBD2 (5 bases each). Germline CDR1 GTSNPN, CDR2 SVGIG (reference sequence). The CDR3 runs to 12 residues. The germline V and J ends were trimmed by 5 bases and 7 bases, with 15 bases remaining between them.

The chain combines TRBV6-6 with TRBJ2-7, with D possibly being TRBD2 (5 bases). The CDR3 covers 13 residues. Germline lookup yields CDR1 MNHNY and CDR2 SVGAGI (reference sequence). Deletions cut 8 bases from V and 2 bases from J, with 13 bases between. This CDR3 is CASVRSGTYEQYF. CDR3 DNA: TGTGCCAGCGTCCGGTCCGGGACCTACGAGCAGTACTTC.

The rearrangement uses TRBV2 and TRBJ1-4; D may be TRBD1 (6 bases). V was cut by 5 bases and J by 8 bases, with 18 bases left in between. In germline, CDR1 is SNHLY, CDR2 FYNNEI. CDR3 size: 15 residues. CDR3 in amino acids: CASSLGGARGEKLFF. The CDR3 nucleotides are TGTGCCAGCAGTCTCGGGGGGGCTCGAGGGGAAAAACTGTTTTTT.

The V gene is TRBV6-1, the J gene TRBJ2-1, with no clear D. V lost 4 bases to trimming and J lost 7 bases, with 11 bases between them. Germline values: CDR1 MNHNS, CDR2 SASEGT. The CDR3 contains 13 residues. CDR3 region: CASSGGWDNEQFF. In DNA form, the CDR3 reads TGTGCCAGCAGTGGCGGATGGGATAATGAGCAGTTCTTC.

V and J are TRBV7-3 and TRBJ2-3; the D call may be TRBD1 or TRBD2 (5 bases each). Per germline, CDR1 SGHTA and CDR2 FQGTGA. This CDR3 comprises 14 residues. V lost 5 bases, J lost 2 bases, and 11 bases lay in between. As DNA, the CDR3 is TGTGCCAGCAGCAAAGGGGAGACCACAGATACGCAGTATTTT. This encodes CASSKGETTDTQYF.

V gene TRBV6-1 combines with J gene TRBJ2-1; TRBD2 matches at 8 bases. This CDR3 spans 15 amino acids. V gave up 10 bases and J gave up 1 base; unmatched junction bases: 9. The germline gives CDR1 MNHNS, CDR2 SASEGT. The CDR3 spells CATGLAVGSYNEQFF. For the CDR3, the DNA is TGTGCCACCGGACTAGCCGTGGGTTCCTACAATGAGCAGTTCTTC.

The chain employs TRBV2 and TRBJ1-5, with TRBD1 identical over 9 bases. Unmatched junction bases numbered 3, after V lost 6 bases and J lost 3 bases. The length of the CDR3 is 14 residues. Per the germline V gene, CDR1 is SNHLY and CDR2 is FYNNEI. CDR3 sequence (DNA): TGTGCCAGCAGGCGGGACAGGGACAATCAGCCCCAGCATTTT. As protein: CASRRDRDNQPQHF.

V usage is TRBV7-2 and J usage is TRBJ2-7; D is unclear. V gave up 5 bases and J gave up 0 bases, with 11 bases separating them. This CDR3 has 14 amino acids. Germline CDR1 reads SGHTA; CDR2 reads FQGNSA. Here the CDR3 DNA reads TGTGCCAGCAGCCCCCTGTGGTTCTCCTACGAGCAGTACTTC. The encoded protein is CASSPLWFSYEQYF.

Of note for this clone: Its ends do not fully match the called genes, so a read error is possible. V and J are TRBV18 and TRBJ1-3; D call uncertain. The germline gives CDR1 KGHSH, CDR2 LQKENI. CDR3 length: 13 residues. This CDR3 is CASSPPAGNTIYF. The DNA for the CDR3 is TGTGCCAGCTCACCACCGGCTGGTAACACCATATATTTT.

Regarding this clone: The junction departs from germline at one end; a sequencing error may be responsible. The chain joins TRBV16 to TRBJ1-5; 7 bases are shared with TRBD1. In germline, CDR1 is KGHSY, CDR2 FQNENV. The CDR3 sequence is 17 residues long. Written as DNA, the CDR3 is TGTGCCAGCACCCAAATCGAGACAGGGCATAGCAATCAGCCCCAGCATTTT. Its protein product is CASTQIETGHSNQPQHF. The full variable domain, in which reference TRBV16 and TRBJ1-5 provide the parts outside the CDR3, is GEEVAQTPKHLVRGEGQKAKLYCAPIKGHSYVFWYQQVLKNEFKFLISFQNENVFDETGMPKERFSAKCLPNSPCSLEIQATKLEDSAVYFCASTQIETGHSNQPQHFGDGTRLSIL.

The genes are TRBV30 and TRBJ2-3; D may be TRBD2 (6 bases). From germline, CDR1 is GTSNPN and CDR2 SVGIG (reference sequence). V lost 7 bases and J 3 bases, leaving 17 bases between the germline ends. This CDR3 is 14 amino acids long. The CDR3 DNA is TGTGCCTCTCTCGGCCGGGGGTTGACAGATACGCAGTATTTT. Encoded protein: CASLGRGLTDTQYF.

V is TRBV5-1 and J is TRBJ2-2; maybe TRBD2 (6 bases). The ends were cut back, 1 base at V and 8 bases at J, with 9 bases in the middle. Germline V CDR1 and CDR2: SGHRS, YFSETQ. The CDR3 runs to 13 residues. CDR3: CASSLSSEGELFF. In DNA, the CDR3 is TGCGCCAGCAGCTTGTCTAGCGAGGGGGAGCTGTTTTTT.

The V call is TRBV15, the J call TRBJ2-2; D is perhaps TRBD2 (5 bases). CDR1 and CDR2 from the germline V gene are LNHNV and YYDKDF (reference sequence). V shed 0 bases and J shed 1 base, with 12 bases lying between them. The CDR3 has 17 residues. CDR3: CATSRDLLAGNTGELFF. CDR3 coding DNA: TGTGCCACCAGCAGAGATCTCTTGGCGGGGAACACCGGGGAGCTGTTTTTT.

The CDR3 sequence: CASSLGPDSSYNEQFF. DNA of the CDR3: TGTGCCAGCAGCTTAGGCCCGGATAGCTCCTACAATGAGCAGTTCTTC. The chain carries TRBV7-3 and TRBJ2-1, with D unclear. Germline V CDR1 and CDR2: SGHTA, FQGTGA. The CDR3 is 16 amino acids. V lost 2 bases, J lost 0 bases, and 11 bases lay in between.

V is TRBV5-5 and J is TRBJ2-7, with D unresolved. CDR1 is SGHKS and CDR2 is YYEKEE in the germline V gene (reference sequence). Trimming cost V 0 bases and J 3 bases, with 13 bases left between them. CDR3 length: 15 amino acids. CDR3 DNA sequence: TGTGCCAGCAGCTTGGAAGGCCAGGATTTCTACGAGCAGTACTTC. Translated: CASSLEGQDFYEQYF.

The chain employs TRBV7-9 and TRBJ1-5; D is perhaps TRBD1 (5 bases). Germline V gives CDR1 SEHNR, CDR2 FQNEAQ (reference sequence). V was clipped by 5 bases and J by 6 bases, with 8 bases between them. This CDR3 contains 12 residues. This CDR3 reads CASSQGVQPQHF. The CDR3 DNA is TGTGCCAGCAGCCAAGGGGTTCAGCCCCAGCATTTT.

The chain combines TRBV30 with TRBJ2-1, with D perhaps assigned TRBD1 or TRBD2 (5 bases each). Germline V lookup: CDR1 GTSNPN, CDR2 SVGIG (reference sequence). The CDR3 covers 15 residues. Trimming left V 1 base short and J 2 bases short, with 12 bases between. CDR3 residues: CAWSGRGRAYNEQFF. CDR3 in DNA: TGTGCCTGGAGTGGACGGGGCAGGGCCTACAATGAGCAGTTCTTC.

CDR3 loop: CASSFPLGGSAGYGYTF. DNA for the CDR3: TGTGCCAGCAGTTTCCCCCTCGGTGGGAGCGCGGGCTATGGCTACACCTTC. This chain joins TRBV28 and TRBJ1-2; D is unclear. Germline-derived CDR1 and CDR2 are MDHEN and SYDVKM. The V and J ends lost 3 bases and 4 bases respectively, with 21 bases between them. The CDR3 consists of 17 residues.

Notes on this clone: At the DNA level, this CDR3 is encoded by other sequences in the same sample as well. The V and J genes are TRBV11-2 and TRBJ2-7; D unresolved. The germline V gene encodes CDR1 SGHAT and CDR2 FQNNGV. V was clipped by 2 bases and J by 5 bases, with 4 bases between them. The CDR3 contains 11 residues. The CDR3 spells CASSLSHEQYF. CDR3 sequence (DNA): TGTGCCAGCAGCTTATCTCACGAGCAGTACTTC.